Below are 31 T cell receptor beta chains sequenced from a single sample in a study of early T cells in non-severe SARS-CoV-2 infection. Each CDR3 protein is one row after TCRdb ran MiXCR on the 5' RACE reads. The table records about 48,000 distinct CDR3 sequences, 6.2% of them present only once. The sample consisted of whole blood, taken at baseline. The receptors shown here come from an adult who was a healthcare worker with PCR-confirmed SARS-CoV-2 infection or an uninfected control (not recorded which).

This clonotype was seen ten or more times. The V and J genes are TRBV11-1 and TRBJ2-7; 11 nucleotides match TRBD2. The CDR3 is 15 residues long. Trimming at V came to 3 bases and at J to 0 bases, leaving 1 base not matched to a gene. CDR1 SGHAT and CDR2 FQDESV come from the germline V gene (reference sequence). The CDR3 region has the DNA TGTGCCAGCAGCTTGGGACTAGCGGCCTCCTACGAGCAGTACTTC. The encoded protein is CASSLGLAASYEQYF. The variable domain in full, with the rest retrieved from reference TRBV11-1 and TRBJ2-7, is EAEVAQSPRYKITEKSQAVAFWCDPISGHATLYWYRQILGQGPELLVQFQDESVVDDSQLPKDRFSAERLKGVDSTLKIQPAELGDSAMYLCASSLGLAASYEQYFGPGTRLTVT.

This clonotype appeared a few times. The chain combines TRBV7-2 with TRBJ2-5; D is possibly TRBD1 or TRBD2 (5 bases each). The CDR3 spans 13 residues. The germline V gene encodes CDR1 SGHTA and CDR2 FQGNSA. Trimming took 4 bases from V and 5 from J, leaving 11 bases between them. CDR3 sequence: CASSSGTVETQYF. The CDR3 DNA reads TGTGCCAGCAGCTCCGGGACGGTGGAGACCCAGTACTTC.

The chain combines TRBV10-3 with TRBJ2-2; TRBD1 agrees at 8 bases. The length of the CDR3 is 15 residues. V trimming: 11 bases; J trimming: 5 bases; junction bases outside the gene matches: 13. From germline, CDR1 is ENHRY and CDR2 SYGVKD. The CDR3 is CAASPGQELTGELFF. CDR3 coding DNA: TGTGCCGCCTCACCGGGACAGGAACTAACCGGGGAGCTGTTTTTT.

This clonotype has a count of ten or more. The chain employs TRBV7-2 and TRBJ2-1; 12 nucleotides agree with TRBD2. This CDR3 is built from 16 residues. Germline values: CDR1 SGHTA, CDR2 FQGNSA. With 5 bases clipped from V and 4 bases from J, the junction kept 6 bases outside the gene matches. The CDR3 protein is CASSELAGGEYNEQFF. The CDR3 DNA is TGTGCCAGCAGCGAACTAGCGGGAGGAGAATACAATGAGCAGTTCTTC.

There are many counts of this clonotype. This chain links TRBV28 with TRBJ2-3; possible D gene TRBD2, 5 bases. From germline, CDR1 is MDHEN and CDR2 SYDVKM. CDR3 length: 12 residues. CDR3 nucleotides: TGTGCAAAGACGGGGAGCACAGATACGCAGTATTTT. It encodes CAKTGSTDTQYF. Together with reference TRBV28 and TRBJ2-3, the CDR3 gives the full variable domain: DVKVTQSSRYLVKRTGEKVFLECVQDMDHENMFWYRQDPGLGLRLIYFSYDVKMKEKGDIPEGYSVSREKKERFSLILESASTNQTSMYLCAKTGSTDTQYFGPGTRLTVL.

The V call is TRBV19, the J call TRBJ2-1, with D perhaps matching TRBD2 (6 bases). The germline gives CDR1 LNHDA, CDR2 SQIVND (reference sequence). V was trimmed by 6 bases and J by 2 bases, leaving 14 bases between them. The CDR3 length is 15 residues. CDR3 nucleotides: TGTGCCAGTAGATCTCGGGAGAACGCCTACAATGAGCAGTTCTTC. It codes for CASRSRENAYNEQFF.

This clonotype was found a few times. This chain links TRBV11-2 with TRBJ2-2; 14 positions match TRBD2. J gave up 3 bases and V 4 bases, and 7 bases lay outside the gene matches. Germline V gives CDR1 SGHAT, CDR2 FQNNGV. This CDR3 is 18 amino acids long. The CDR3 DNA is TGTGCCAGCAGCTCAAGACTAGCGGGAGGGCCTGACACCGGGGAGCTGTTTTTT. Translated: CASSSRLAGGPDTGELFF.

The chain joins TRBV20-1 to TRBJ2-5, with 9 bases identical to TRBD1. Per the germline V gene, CDR1 is DFQATT and CDR2 is SNEGSKA (reference sequence). The CDR3 length is 14 residues. The trim removed 5 bases at V and 1 base at J, leaving 5 bases unmatched. CDR3 residues: CSAVRDRVQETQYF. CDR3 sequence (DNA): TGCAGTGCTGTCCGGGACAGGGTCCAAGAGACCCAGTACTTC.

V and J are TRBV7-2 and TRBJ2-1; TRBD2 is a possible D gene (6 bases). Germline V CDR1 and CDR2: SGHTA, FQGNSA. The CDR3 loop spans 14 amino acids. Trimming shortened V by 6 bases and J by 4 bases, and 13 bases separated the two germline ends. The CDR3 DNA sequence: TGTGCCAGCAGTTACGAGGCGGGGTACAATGAGCAGTTCTTC. Its protein is CASSYEAGYNEQFF.

In its sample, this clonotype was seen many times. The chain combines TRBV10-1 with TRBJ2-2, with 9 nucleotides matching TRBD2. Germline loops: CDR1 WNHNN, CDR2 SYGVQD (reference sequence). Losses at the gene ends were 2 bases for V and 7 bases for J; bases not matched to a gene: 2. The CDR3 runs 14 residues. CDR3 residues: CASSELAGSGELFF. DNA for the CDR3: TGCGCCAGCAGTGAGCTAGCGGGGAGCGGGGAGCTGTTTTTT.

This clonotype came up a few times. V usage is TRBV18 and J usage is TRBJ1-6, with D uncertain. V was pared by 5 bases and J by 12 bases, with 11 bases between. The CDR3 is 12 amino acids. CDR1 and CDR2 (germline): KGHSH, LQKENI. The CDR3 region has the DNA TGTGCCAGCTCAAGGAGTGATCAACCCCTCCACTTT. It specifies CASSRSDQPLHF.

This chain uses TRBV20-1 with TRBJ2-7, with TRBD2 matching over 9 bases. Germline CDR1 DFQATT, CDR2 SNEGSKA (reference sequence). V shed 0 bases and J 6 bases; nucleotides not matched to a gene: 6. CDR3 size: 14 residues. The CDR3 protein is CSARDAGLAAEQYF. CDR3 DNA sequence: TGCAGTGCTAGAGATGCGGGACTAGCAGCCGAGCAGTACTTC.

This clonotype was counted a few times. The chain links TRBV29-1 to TRBJ2-5; a possible D gene is TRBD1 (5 bases). Trimming removed 6 bases at V and 5 bases at J, with 19 bases between. This CDR3 spans 14 amino acids. Looked up from germline, CDR1 is SQVTM and CDR2 is ANQGSEA. CDR3 nucleotides: TGCAGCGTAACATCCAGGGATGGTTATGAGACCCAGTACTTC. It yields the protein CSVTSRDGYETQYF.

This clonotype was seen more than once but under ten times. This sequence joins TRBV5-1 and TRBJ2-7, with D hard to call. V gave up 4 bases and J gave up 3 bases, with 11 bases separating them. Germline CDR1 is SGHRS and CDR2 is YFSETQ. The CDR3 is 13 residues long. CDR3 nucleotide sequence: TGCGCCAGCAGCGGTAGCCTAAGCTACGAGCAGTACTTC. Its translation: CASSGSLSYEQYF.

At least ten counts were recorded for this clonotype. The V call is TRBV28, the J call TRBJ2-2; unclear D gene. Trimming cost V 2 bases and J 4 bases, with 11 bases left between them. The CDR3 runs 15 residues. Looked up from germline, CDR1 is MDHEN and CDR2 is SYDVKM. The CDR3 spells CASSLIARSTGELFF. DNA of the CDR3: TGTGCCAGCAGTTTAATAGCTCGAAGCACCGGGGAGCTGTTTTTT. Drawing the rest from reference TRBV28 and TRBJ2-2, the complete variable domain is DVKVTQSSRYLVKRTGEKVFLECVQDMDHENMFWYRQDPGLGLRLIYFSYDVKMKEKGDIPEGYSVSREKKERFSLILESASTNQTSMYLCASSLIARSTGELFFGEGSRLTVL.

The table lists this clonotype with a few counts. The V and J genes are TRBV7-9 and TRBJ1-2; no definite D call. The CDR3 has 13 residues. Per the germline V gene, CDR1 is SEHNR and CDR2 is FQNEAQ (reference sequence). V was shortened by 5 bases and J by 5 bases, with 12 bases between the two germline ends. The CDR3 region is CASSRGTEYGYTF. The CDR3 region has the DNA TGTGCCAGCAGCCGAGGAACGGAGTATGGCTACACCTTC.

This chain uses TRBV10-1 with TRBJ2-7; 14 positions agree with TRBD2. The junction had 15 bases not matched to a gene; V was cut back by 6 bases and J by 5 bases. This CDR3 is built from 18 residues. Per germline, CDR1 WNHNN and CDR2 SYGVQD (reference sequence). Here the CDR3 reads CASSVGLAGGKQDHEQYF. In nucleotides, the CDR3 is TGCGCCAGCAGCGTCGGACTAGCGGGAGGAAAACAAGACCACGAGCAGTACTTC.

This clonotype was observed at least ten times. The rearrangement links TRBV15 to TRBJ1-1, with TRBD1 as a possible D gene (6 bases). This CDR3 is 13 amino acids long. The germline gives CDR1 LNHNV, CDR2 YYDKDF (reference sequence). Deletions cut 2 bases from V and 5 bases from J, with 9 bases between. The CDR3 DNA reads as TGTGCCACCAGCAGACAGGGGCTAACTGAAGCTTTCTTT. This translates into CATSRQGLTEAFF.

This chain connects TRBV9 to TRBJ2-1; a possible D gene is TRBD1 (5 bases). V was shortened by 3 bases and J by 0 bases, with 16 bases between the two germline ends. The CDR3 has 17 amino acids. CDR1 is SGDLS and CDR2 is YYNGEE in the germline V gene. The CDR3 loop is CASSATLGRSSYNEQFF. CDR3 DNA: TGTGCCAGCAGCGCAACATTGGGGCGAAGCTCCTACAATGAGCAGTTCTTC.

This chain uses TRBV7-2 with TRBJ2-1; TRBD2 is a possible D gene (7 bases). This CDR3 contains 15 residues. Trimming stripped 5 bases from V and 5 bases from J, with 16 bases between. Germline V gives CDR1 SGHTA, CDR2 FQGNSA. CDR3 DNA: TGTGCCAGCAGCCCTGGGGGGGGCAGCCACAATGAGCAGTTCTTC. Amino acid sequence: CASSPGGGSHNEQFF.

This clonotype has just a few counts. V and J are TRBV5-1 and TRBJ1-5; D might be TRBD1 (5 bases). CDR3 length: 15 residues. V gave up 0 bases and J gave up 7 bases, with 14 bases separating them. CDR1 SGHRS and CDR2 YFSETQ come from the germline V gene. CDR3 in DNA: TGCGCCAGCAGCTTGGAAGGGGTAACTGGGCAGCCCCAGCATTTT. It specifies CASSLEGVTGQPQHF.

In its sample, this clonotype was seen many times. The rearrangement links TRBV5-4 to TRBJ2-1, with D possibly TRBD1 on 6 matching bases. Trimming took off 5 bases at V and 5 bases at J, with 17 bases between the two ends. CDR1 SGHNT and CDR2 YYREEE come from the germline V gene (reference sequence). CDR3 size: 15 residues. CDR3 DNA sequence: TGTGCCAGCAGGAAAACCCAGGGGCTGGACAATGAGCAGTTCTTC. Translation: CASRKTQGLDNEQFF.

This clonotype was counted between two and nine times. The chain links TRBV5-1 to TRBJ1-3, with D unclear. CDR3 length: 13 residues. Germline CDR1 and CDR2: SGHRS and YFSETQ. V shed 7 bases and J shed 0 bases, with 8 bases lying between them. CDR3: CASRLNSGNTIYF. DNA of the CDR3: TGCGCCAGCCGGCTAAACTCTGGAAACACCATATATTTT.

The CDR3, as DNA: TGTGCCATCAGTGAGGCTGAAGATACGCAGTATTTT. Its protein product is CAISEAEDTQYF. The chain couples TRBV10-3 to TRBJ2-3; D not resolved. V was trimmed by 2 bases and J by 5 bases, leaving 5 bases between them. Per germline, CDR1 ENHRY and CDR2 SYGVKD. The CDR3 length is 12 residues.

The sample holds many counts of this clonotype. The V and J genes are TRBV3-1 and TRBJ2-1; the D is unclear. CDR3 size: 15 residues. Germline loops: CDR1 LGHDT, CDR2 YNNKEL (reference sequence). The ends were cut back, 0 bases at V and 12 bases at J, with 18 bases in the middle. The CDR3 spells CASSQEPALGATQFF. The CDR3 bases are TGTGCCAGCAGCCAAGAACCTGCCTTAGGAGCCACGCAGTTCTTC.

This clonotype was detected a few times. The chain combines TRBV9 with TRBJ2-3, with 7 bases that match TRBD1. After removal of 3 bases from V and 0 bases from J, the junction contained 4 bases not matched to a gene. The CDR3 loop spans 15 amino acids. Per the germline V gene, CDR1 is SGDLS and CDR2 is YYNGEE. The CDR3: CASSGDSSSTDTQYF. CDR3 DNA sequence: TGTGCCAGCAGCGGGGACAGTTCTAGCACAGATACGCAGTATTTT.

This clonotype was recorded many times. The chain uses TRBV6-1 and TRBJ1-1, with 7 bases lining up with TRBD1. The CDR3 covers 12 residues. The germline V gene encodes CDR1 MNHNS and CDR2 SASEGT. J was trimmed by 5 bases and V by 10 bases; bases with no gene match: 7. The CDR3 DNA follows: TGTGCCACCCGTAAGACAGGGACTGAAGCTTTCTTT. Residues: CATRKTGTEAFF.

This clonotype was picked up a small number of times. The CDR3 sequence is CASSGGINEKLFF. The CDR3 nucleotides are TGTGCCAGCAGCGGGGGGATTAATGAAAAACTGTTTTTT. V is TRBV5-4 and J is TRBJ1-4; tentative D call: TRBD1 (5 bases). Trimming cost V 4 bases and J 4 bases, with 8 bases left between them. The CDR3 runs 13 residues. CDR1 is SGHNT and CDR2 is YYREEE in the germline V gene (reference sequence).

This clonotype was counted between two and nine times. J is TRBJ1-1 and V is TRBV7-6; no reliable D call. The CDR3 runs 13 residues. The germline CDR1 and CDR2 sequences are SGHVS and FNYEAQ. The ends were cut back, 4 bases at V and 1 base at J, with 7 bases in the middle. CDR3 amino acids: CASSYIQNTEAFF. CDR3 bases: TGTGCCAGCAGCTATATCCAGAACACTGAAGCTTTCTTT.

The V gene is TRBV7-9, the J gene TRBJ2-1; 7 bases are shared with TRBD1. Per germline, CDR1 SEHNR and CDR2 FQNEAQ (reference sequence). Trimming took 4 bases from V and 3 from J; bases not matched to a gene: 3. This CDR3 region has 14 residues. For the CDR3, the DNA is TGTGCCAGCAGCTCGGGACAGTACTACAATGAGCAGTTCTTC. Its translation is CASSSGQYYNEQFF.

This clonotype was seen ten or more times. V usage is TRBV20-1 and J usage is TRBJ2-3, with D possibly matching TRBD2 (6 bases). This CDR3 contains 16 residues. V was trimmed by 0 bases and J by 0 bases, leaving 13 bases between them. CDR1 is DFQATT and CDR2 is SNEGSKA in the germline V gene (reference sequence). CDR3 in amino acids: CSARDFLASSTDTQYF. The CDR3 bases are TGCAGTGCTAGAGATTTCCTAGCGTCGAGCACAGATACGCAGTATTTT.